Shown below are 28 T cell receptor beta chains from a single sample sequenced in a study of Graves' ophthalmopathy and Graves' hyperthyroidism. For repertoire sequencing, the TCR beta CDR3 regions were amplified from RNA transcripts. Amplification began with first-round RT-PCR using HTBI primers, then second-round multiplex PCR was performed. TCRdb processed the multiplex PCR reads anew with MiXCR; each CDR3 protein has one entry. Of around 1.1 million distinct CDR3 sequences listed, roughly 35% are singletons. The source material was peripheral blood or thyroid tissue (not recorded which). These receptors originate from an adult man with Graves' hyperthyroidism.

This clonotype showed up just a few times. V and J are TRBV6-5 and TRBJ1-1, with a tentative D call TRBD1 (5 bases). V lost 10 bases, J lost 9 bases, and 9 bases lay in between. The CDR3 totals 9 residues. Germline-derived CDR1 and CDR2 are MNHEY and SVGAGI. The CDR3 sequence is CAIREKAFF. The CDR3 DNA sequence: TGTGCCATCAGGGAGAAAGCTTTCTTT.

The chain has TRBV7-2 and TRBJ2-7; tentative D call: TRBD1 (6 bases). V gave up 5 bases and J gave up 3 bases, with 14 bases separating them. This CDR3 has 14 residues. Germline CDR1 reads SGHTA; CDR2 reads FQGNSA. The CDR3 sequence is CASSGARGHYEQYF. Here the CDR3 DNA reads TGTGCCAGCAGCGGGGCCAGGGGCCACTACGAGCAGTACTTC.

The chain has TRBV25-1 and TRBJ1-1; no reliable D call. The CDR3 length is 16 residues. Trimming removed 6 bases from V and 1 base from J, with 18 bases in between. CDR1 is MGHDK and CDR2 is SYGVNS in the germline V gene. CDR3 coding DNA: TGTGCCAGCAGCCAAGACAACTCGTGGGGGAACACTGAAGCTTTCTTT. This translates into CASSQDNSWGNTEAFF.

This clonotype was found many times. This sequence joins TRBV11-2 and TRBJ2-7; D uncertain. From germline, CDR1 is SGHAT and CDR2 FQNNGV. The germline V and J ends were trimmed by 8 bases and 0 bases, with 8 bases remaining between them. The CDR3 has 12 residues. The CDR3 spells CASGWISYEQYF. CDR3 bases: TGTGCCAGCGGCTGGATCTCCTACGAGCAGTACTTC.

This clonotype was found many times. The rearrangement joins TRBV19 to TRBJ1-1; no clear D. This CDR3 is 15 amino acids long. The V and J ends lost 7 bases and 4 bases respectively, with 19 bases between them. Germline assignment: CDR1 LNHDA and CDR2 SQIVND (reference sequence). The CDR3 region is CASIGWSESGTEAFF. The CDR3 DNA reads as TGTGCCAGTATCGGCTGGTCGGAATCGGGCACTGAAGCTTTCTTT.

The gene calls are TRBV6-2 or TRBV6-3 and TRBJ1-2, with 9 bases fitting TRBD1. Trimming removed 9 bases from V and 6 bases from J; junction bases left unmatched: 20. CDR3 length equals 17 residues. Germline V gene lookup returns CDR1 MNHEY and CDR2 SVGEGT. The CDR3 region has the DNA TGTGCCAGTACGGGTACAGGGGGCGCGTCGCAGAGTGATGGCTACACCTTC. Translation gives CASTGTGGASQSDGYTF.

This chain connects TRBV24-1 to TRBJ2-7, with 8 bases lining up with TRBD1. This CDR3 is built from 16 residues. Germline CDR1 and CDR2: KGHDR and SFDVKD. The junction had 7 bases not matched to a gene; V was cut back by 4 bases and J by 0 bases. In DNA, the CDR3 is TGTGCCACCAGTGAGAACACAGGGGGTAGCTCCTACGAGCAGTACTTC. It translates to CATSENTGGSSYEQYF.

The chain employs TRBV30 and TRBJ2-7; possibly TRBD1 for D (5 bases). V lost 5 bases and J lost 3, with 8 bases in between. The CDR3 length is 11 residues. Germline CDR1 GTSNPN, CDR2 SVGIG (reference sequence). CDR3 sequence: CAWLQGYEQYF. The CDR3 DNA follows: TGTGCCTGGCTTCAGGGCTACGAGCAGTACTTC.

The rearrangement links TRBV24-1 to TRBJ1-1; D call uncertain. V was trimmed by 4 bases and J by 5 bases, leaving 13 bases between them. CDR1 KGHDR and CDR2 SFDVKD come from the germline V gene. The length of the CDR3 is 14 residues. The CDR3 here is CATSDPDTGTEAFF. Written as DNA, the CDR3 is TGTGCCACCAGTGACCCCGACACGGGAACTGAAGCTTTCTTT.

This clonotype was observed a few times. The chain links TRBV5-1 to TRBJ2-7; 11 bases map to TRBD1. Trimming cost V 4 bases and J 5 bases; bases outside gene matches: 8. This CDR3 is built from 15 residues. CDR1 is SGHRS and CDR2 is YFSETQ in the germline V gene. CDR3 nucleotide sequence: TGCGCCAGCAGCAGAGGACAGGGGGCGGTCGACGAGCAGTACTTC. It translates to CASSRGQGAVDEQYF.

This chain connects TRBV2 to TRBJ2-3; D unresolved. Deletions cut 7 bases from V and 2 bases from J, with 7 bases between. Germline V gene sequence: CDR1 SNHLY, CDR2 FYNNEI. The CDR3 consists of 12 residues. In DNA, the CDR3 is TGTGCCAGCACGGGCCCCACAGATACGCAGTATTTT. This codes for CASTGPTDTQYF.

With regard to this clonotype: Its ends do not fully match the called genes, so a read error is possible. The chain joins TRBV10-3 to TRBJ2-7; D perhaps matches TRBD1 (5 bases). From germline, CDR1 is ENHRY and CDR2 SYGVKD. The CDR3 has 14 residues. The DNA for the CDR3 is TGTGCCAGCAGTTACACCCCAGGGCCCTACGAGCAGTACTTC. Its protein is CASSYTPGPYEQYF.

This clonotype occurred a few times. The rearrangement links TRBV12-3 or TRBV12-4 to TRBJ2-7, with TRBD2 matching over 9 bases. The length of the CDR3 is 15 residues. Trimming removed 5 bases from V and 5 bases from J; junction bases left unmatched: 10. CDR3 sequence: CASSPVSGSEDEQYF. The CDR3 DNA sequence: TGTGCCAGCAGTCCCGTTAGCGGGAGTGAGGACGAGCAGTACTTC.

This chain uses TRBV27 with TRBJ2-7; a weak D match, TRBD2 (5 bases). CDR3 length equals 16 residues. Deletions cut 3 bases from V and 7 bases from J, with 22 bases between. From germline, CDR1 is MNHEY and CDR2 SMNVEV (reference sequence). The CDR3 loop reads CASSLVRTASLGEQYF. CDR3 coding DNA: TGTGCCAGCAGTTTGGTGAGGACTGCATCGCTGGGGGAGCAGTACTTC.

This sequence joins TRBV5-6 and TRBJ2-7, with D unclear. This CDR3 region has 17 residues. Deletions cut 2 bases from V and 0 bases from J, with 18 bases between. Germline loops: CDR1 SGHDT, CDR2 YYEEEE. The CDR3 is CASSLVVLEHLSYEQYF. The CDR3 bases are TGTGCCAGCAGCTTAGTAGTTCTGGAACACCTCTCCTACGAGCAGTACTTC.

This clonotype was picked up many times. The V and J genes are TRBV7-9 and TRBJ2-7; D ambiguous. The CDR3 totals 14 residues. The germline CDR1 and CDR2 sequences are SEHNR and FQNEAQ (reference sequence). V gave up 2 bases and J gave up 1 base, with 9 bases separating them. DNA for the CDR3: TGTGCCAGCAGCTTAAGCCAGGATTCCTACGAGCAGTACTTC. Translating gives CASSLSQDSYEQYF.

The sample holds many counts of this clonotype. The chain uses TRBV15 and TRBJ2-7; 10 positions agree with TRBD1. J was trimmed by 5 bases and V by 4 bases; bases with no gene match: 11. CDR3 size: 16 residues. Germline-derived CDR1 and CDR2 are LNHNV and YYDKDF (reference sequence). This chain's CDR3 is CATSKGRTGGSHEQYF. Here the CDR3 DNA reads TGTGCCACCAGCAAAGGGAGGACAGGGGGGTCCCACGAGCAGTACTTC. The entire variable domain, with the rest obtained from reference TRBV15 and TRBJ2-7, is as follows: DAMVIQNPRYQVTQFGKPVTLSCSQTLNHNVMYWYQQKSSQAPKLLFHYYDKDFNNEADTPDNFQSRRPNTSFCFLDIRSPGLGDTAMYLCATSKGRTGGSHEQYFGPGTRLTVT.

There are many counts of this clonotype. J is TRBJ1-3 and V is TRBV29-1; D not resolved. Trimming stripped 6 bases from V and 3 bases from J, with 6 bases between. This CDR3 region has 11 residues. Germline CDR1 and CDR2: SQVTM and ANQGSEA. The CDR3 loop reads CSVFHGNTIYF. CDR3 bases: TGCAGCGTCTTCCATGGAAACACCATATATTTT.

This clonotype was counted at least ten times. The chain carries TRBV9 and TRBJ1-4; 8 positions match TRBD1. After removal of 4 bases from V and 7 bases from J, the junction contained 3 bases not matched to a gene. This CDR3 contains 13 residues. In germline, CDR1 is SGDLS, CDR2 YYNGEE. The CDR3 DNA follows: TGTGCCAGCAGCCGTGGACAGGGTGAAAAACTGTTTTTT. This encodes CASSRGQGEKLFF. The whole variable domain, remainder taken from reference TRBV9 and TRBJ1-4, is DSGVTQTPKHLITATGQRVTLRCSPRSGDLSVYWYQQSLDQGLQFLIQYYNGEERAKGNILERFSAQQFPDLHSELNLSSLELGDSALYFCASSRGQGEKLFFGSGTQLSVL.

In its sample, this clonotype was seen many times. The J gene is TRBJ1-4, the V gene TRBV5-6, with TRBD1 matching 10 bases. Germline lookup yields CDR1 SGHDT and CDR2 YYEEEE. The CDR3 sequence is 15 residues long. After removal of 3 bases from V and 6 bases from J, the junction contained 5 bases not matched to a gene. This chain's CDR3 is CASSSTGQGYEKLFF. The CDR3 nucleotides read TGTGCCAGCAGCTCTACGGGACAGGGGTATGAAAAACTGTTTTTT.

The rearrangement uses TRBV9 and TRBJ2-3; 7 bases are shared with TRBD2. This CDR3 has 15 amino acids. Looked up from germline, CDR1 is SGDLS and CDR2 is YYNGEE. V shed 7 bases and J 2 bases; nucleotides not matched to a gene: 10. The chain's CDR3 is CASGKTSATTDTQYF. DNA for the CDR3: TGTGCCAGCGGTAAAACTAGCGCGACCACAGATACGCAGTATTTT.

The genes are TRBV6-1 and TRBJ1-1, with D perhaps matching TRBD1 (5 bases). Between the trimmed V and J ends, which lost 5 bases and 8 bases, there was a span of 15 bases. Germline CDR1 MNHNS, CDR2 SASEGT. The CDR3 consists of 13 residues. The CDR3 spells CASSYYAGTEAFF. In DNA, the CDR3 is TGTGCCAGCAGTTACTACGCCGGGACCGAAGCTTTCTTT.

The CDR3 DNA sequence: TGTGCCAGCAGTAATGACAGGATACGGAGTAAACGGGACAATCAGCCCCAGCATTTT. This sequence encodes CASSNDRIRSKRDNQPQHF. The chain combines TRBV6-6 with TRBJ1-5; perhaps TRBD1 as D (6 bases). The length of the CDR3 is 19 residues. Deletions cut 5 bases from V and 3 bases from J, with 26 bases between. CDR1 and CDR2 (germline): MNHNY, SVGAGI (reference sequence).

CDR3 sequence (DNA): TGTGCCAGCAGCCCTAACGGCCTCGACCATCAGCCCCAGCATTTT. The encoded protein is CASSPNGLDHQPQHF. This rearrangement joins TRBV7-2 to TRBJ1-5, with D hard to call. The V and J ends lost 5 bases and 5 bases respectively, with 16 bases between them. Per germline, CDR1 SGHTA and CDR2 FQGNSA. The CDR3 has 15 amino acids.

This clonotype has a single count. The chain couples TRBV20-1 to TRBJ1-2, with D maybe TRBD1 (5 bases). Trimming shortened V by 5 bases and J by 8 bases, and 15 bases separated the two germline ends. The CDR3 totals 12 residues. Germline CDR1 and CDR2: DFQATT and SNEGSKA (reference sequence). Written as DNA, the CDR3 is TGCAGTGCTTCTAACGTCAGGGCAGGCTACACCTTC. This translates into CSASNVRAGYTF.

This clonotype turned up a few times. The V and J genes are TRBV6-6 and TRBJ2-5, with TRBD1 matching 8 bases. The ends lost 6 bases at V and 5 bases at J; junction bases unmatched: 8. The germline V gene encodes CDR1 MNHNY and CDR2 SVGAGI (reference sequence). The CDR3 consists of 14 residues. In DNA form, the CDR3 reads TGTGCCAGCAGCACAGGACAGGGCAAGGAGACCCAGTACTTC. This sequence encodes CASSTGQGKETQYF.

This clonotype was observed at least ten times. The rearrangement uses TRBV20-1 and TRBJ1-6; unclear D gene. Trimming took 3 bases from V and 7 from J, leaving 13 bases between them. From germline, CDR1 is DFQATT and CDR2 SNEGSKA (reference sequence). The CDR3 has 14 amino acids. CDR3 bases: TGCAGTGCTAGTCTCGCGCAGCAAAATTCACCCCTCCACTTT. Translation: CSASLAQQNSPLHF.

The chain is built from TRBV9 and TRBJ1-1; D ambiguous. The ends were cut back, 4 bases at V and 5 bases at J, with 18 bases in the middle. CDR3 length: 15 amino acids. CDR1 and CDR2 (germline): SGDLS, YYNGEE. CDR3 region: CASSSRSGGGTEAFF. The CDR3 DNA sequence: TGTGCCAGCAGCTCTCGGTCGGGAGGAGGTACTGAAGCTTTCTTT.